The 29 T cell receptor beta chains in this list originate from one sample, sequenced in a study of tumor-infiltrating lymphocytes in primary liver carcinoma. Germline DNA was also extracted, with blood RNA taken from unsorted whole blood. Starting from 500 ng of total RNA, TCR beta cDNA was produced with a primer in the constant region. A slightly modified ARM-PCR protocol with three nested multiplex PCR rounds produced these TCR beta libraries. Primers for the first two PCR rounds were TRBV1-TRBV30 forward primers and a C-beta reverse primer (around 11 cycles per round). TCRdb recomputed calls from the multiplex PCR reads with MiXCR, one row per CDR3 protein. The sample lists about 200,000 distinct CDR3 sequences, roughly 61% occurring once. Material for sequencing was peripheral blood. These receptors were obtained from a woman between 55 and 75 years old with primary liver carcinoma and hepatitis B virus infection.

The V call is TRBV11-2, the J call TRBJ1-1; 9 bases are a match to TRBD1. V lost 10 bases, J lost 6 bases, and 18 bases stayed unmatched. The CDR3 extends over 16 amino acids. Germline V gives CDR1 SGHAT, CDR2 FQNNGV. The CDR3 sequence: CANSLAWGQGRAEAFF. As DNA, the CDR3 is TGTGCCAATAGCTTAGCCTGGGGACAGGGACGCGCTGAAGCTTTCTTT.

This clonotype came up many times. The chain has TRBV29-1 and TRBJ2-5, with TRBD2 matching 15 bases. Per germline, CDR1 SQVTM and CDR2 ANQGSEA. CDR3 length: 13 amino acids. V shed 7 bases, J shed 4 bases, and the junction held 1 base outside the gene matches. The CDR3 region has the DNA TGCAGCGAGGGACTAGCGGGAGGAGAGACCCAGTACTTC. Protein product: CSEGLAGGETQYF.

This clonotype has only one observation. Since a much larger clone is just one base distant, this may be a read error. V and J are TRBV12-3 or TRBV12-4 and TRBJ2-1, with 7 bases that match TRBD1. After removal of 3 bases from V and 4 bases from J, the junction contained 18 bases not matched to a gene. The CDR3 extends over 19 amino acids. CDR3 DNA: TGTGCCAGCAGTTTGACTTCCAGGGGGAAAAATAAGCCGTACAATGAGCAGTTCTTC. Translating it yields CASSLTSRGKNKPYNEQFF.

With respect to this clonotype: Being one base from a much bigger clone, this may be a read error. The chain recombines TRBV29-1 with TRBJ1-2; tentative D call: TRBD1 (6 bases). Germline V lookup: CDR1 SQVTM, CDR2 ANQGSEA. The CDR3 contains 11 residues. The CDR3, as DNA: TGCAGCGTTTCCAGGGGAGTTGGCTACTCCTTC. It yields the protein CSVSRGVGYSF.

Note on this clonotype: A junction boundary mismatches the germline segment, possibly from a read error. V and J are TRBV11-3 and TRBJ1-2; no firm D call. The germline V gene has CDR1 SGHNT and CDR2 YENEEA. The CDR3 is 14 residues long. The CDR3 coding sequence is TGTGCCAGCAGCTTAGGTGGGGATGACTGTGGCTACAGCTTC. Protein: CASSLGGDDCGYSF.

A remark on this clonotype: A much larger clone lies a single base off, so this may be a read error. This sequence joins TRBV12-3 or TRBV12-4 and TRBJ2-1, with D maybe TRBD2 (7 bases). The CDR3 has 17 amino acids. Here the CDR3 DNA reads TGTACCAGCAGTCCTGGTGGGGGGGCCTCAGTCCGCAATGAGCAGTTCTTC. Translating it yields CTSSPGGGASVRNEQFF.

About this clonotype itself: One junction end does not reproduce the germline sequence, and a read error may be involved. V usage is TRBV11-3 and J usage is TRBJ2-1; D is perhaps TRBD2 (5 bases). The germline CDR1 and CDR2 sequences are SGHNT and YENEEA. This CDR3 is built from 17 residues. DNA for the CDR3: TGTGCCTGCAGCTTAGAACTAGTGGGAGTCGGTTTCGGTGAGCAGTTCTTC. Translating gives CACSLELVGVGFGEQFF. Full variable domain (rest looked up from reference TRBV11-3 and TRBJ2-1): EAGVVQSPRYKIIEKKQPVAFWCNPISGHNTLYWYLQNLGQGPELLIRYENEEAVDDSQLPKDRFSAERLKGVDSTLKIQPAELGDSAVYLCACSLELVGVGFGEQFFGPGTRLTVL.

This clonotype appeared many times. The chain uses TRBV2 and TRBJ1-1; no firm D call. This CDR3 contains 14 residues. CDR1 and CDR2 from the germline V gene are SNHLY and FYNNEI. Trimming removed 0 bases from V and 1 base from J, with 6 bases in between. The CDR3 bases are TGTGCCAGCAGTGAAGCCTCCAAGAACACTGAAGCTTTCTTT. Its protein product is CASSEASKNTEAFF.

The rearrangement joins TRBV5-8 to TRBJ2-1, with 10 bases aligning to TRBD2. Germline V gene lookup returns CDR1 SGHTS and CDR2 YDEGEE. V shed 3 bases, J shed 2 bases, and the junction held 8 bases outside the gene matches. CDR3 size: 17 residues. In nucleotides, the CDR3 is TGTGCCAGCAGCTGGGTGGCTAGCGGGAGAGCCTACAATGAGCAGTTCTTC. Its protein product is CASSWVASGRAYNEQFF.

Concerning this clonotype: A read error may be the cause here, since a much bigger clone is one base away. The CDR3 coding sequence is TGTGCCTGCAGACGGGACAGTTCTGAAGCTTTCTTT. It yields the protein CACRRDSSEAFF. The chain is built from TRBV6-5 and TRBJ1-1; TRBD1 matches at 7 bases. CDR3 size: 12 residues. Per the germline V gene, CDR1 is MNHEY and CDR2 is SVGAGI.

A note on this clonotype: One end of the junction fails to match germline, which may point to a read error. This rearrangement joins TRBV9 to TRBJ2-2; D is possibly TRBD1 (7 bases). In germline, CDR1 is SGDLS, CDR2 YYNGEE. The CDR3 runs 13 residues. The CDR3 bases are TGTGCCAGGAGCGCCAGGGGGGTCGGGGAGCTGTTTTTT. Its translation is CARSARGVGELFF.

About this clonotype: A much larger clone differs from this one at a single base, so this may be a read error. The genes are TRBV10-2 and TRBJ2-1; 9 nucleotides line up with TRBD2. With 6 bases clipped from V and 12 bases from J, the junction kept 12 bases outside the gene matches. The CDR3 is 14 amino acids. Germline-derived CDR1 and CDR2 are WSHSY and SAAADI. The CDR3 region has the DNA TGCGCCAGCAGAGCTAGCGGGACGAAGGATGGGCAGTTCTTC. It specifies CASRASGTKDGQFF.

Concerning this clonotype: One end of the junction does not line up with germline, which may come from a read error. The chain employs TRBV4-2 and TRBJ1-1; 7 nucleotides line up with TRBD1. The CDR3 runs 14 residues. The germline V gene encodes CDR1 LGHNA and CDR2 YNFKEQ. CDR3 in amino acids: CASGQRDRDTEALF. CDR3 sequence (DNA): TGTGCCAGCGGCCAACGCGACAGGGACACTGAAGCTCTCTTT.

A remark on this clonotype: A read error may produce the germline difference seen at one junction end. V and J are TRBV28 and TRBJ2-5; 10 bases map to TRBD1. Per the germline V gene, CDR1 is MDHEN and CDR2 is SYDVKM. The CDR3 runs 16 residues. CDR3 nucleotide sequence: TGTGCCAGCAGTTCGCGGACAGGGGGACCACAAGAGACCAAGTACTTC. Translation gives CASSSRTGGPQETKYF.

The J gene is TRBJ2-2, the V gene TRBV11-1, with TRBD1 as a possible D gene (6 bases). V was trimmed by 11 bases and J by 5 bases, leaving 21 bases between them. The CDR3 loop spans 15 amino acids. In germline, CDR1 is SGHAT, CDR2 FQDESV (reference sequence). CDR3 amino acids: CAGGLGGSLTGELFF. The DNA of the CDR3 is TGTGCCGGCGGCTTAGGGGGAAGTCTTACCGGGGAGCTGTTTTTT.

Judged by abundance, this clonotype is medium-sized. The chain uses TRBV6-2 or TRBV6-3 and TRBJ2-6, with 8 bases aligning to TRBD1. V was pared by 5 bases and J by 3 bases, with 0 bases of the junction left unmatched. There are 14 residues in the CDR3. Germline loops: CDR1 MNHEY, CDR2 SVGEGT. As DNA, the CDR3 is TGTGCCAGCAGTGGACAGGGTGGGGCCAACGTCCTGACTTTC. It encodes CASSGQGGANVLTF.

This rearrangement joins TRBV11-2 to TRBJ2-4; D gene uncertain. Trimming shortened V by 2 bases and J by 0 bases, and 20 bases separated the two germline ends. Germline loops: CDR1 SGHAT, CDR2 FQNNGV. The CDR3 totals 19 residues. The CDR3 sequence: CASSLSRSGVHLAKNIQYF. For the CDR3, the DNA is TGTGCCAGCAGCTTAAGTCGATCTGGAGTTCATTTAGCCAAAAACATTCAGTACTTC.

V and J are TRBV5-1 and TRBJ1-3; unclear D gene. The ends were cut back, 1 base at V and 4 bases at J, with 15 bases in the middle. The CDR3 consists of 16 residues. Germline V gives CDR1 SGHRS, CDR2 YFSETQ. The CDR3: CASSLYAVMCGNTIYF. For the CDR3, the DNA is TGCGCCAGCAGCTTGTATGCAGTGATGTGCGGAAACACCATATATTTT.

The chain uses TRBV6-1 and TRBJ2-3, with D perhaps TRBD1 (6 bases). The CDR3 totals 14 residues. V gave up 4 bases and J gave up 6 bases, with 14 bases separating them. CDR1 is MNHNS and CDR2 is SASEGT in the germline V gene. DNA for the CDR3: TGTGCCAGCAGTGCTGACAGGATAAGGGATACGCAGTATTTT. It yields the protein CASSADRIRDTQYF.

Comments on this clonotype: At one of its ends the junction is not consistent with the germline gene, which may arise from a read error. The rearrangement joins TRBV12-3 or TRBV12-4 to TRBJ1-1, with D tentatively TRBD1 (5 bases). The CDR3 is 13 residues long. CDR3 bases: TGTGCCATCAGTTTCGGGACGCACACTGAAGCTTCCTTT. Its translation is CAISFGTHTEASF.

This rearrangement joins TRBV7-2 to TRBJ1-2, with a tentative D call TRBD1 (6 bases). The V gene's germline CDR1 is SGHTA and CDR2 FQGNSA. The CDR3 contains 16 residues. V was trimmed by 4 bases and J by 0 bases, leaving 15 bases between them. CDR3 in DNA: TGTGCCAGCAGCTCAGGGGTCTCCCGAGCTAACTATGGCTACACCTTC. It is translated as CASSSGVSRANYGYTF.

This clonotype was recorded at least ten times. The rearrangement links TRBV11-3 to TRBJ1-1; TRBD1 might be the D (6 bases). Per germline, CDR1 SGHNT and CDR2 YENEEA. The CDR3 spans 13 residues. Deletions cut 5 bases from V and 5 bases from J, with 12 bases between. This CDR3 is CASSLTRGTEAFF. The CDR3 DNA sequence: TGTGCCAGCAGCCTTACTAGGGGGACTGAAGCTTTCTTT.

This rearrangement joins TRBV11-2 to TRBJ2-7; TRBD2 might be the D (5 bases). The CDR3 consists of 14 residues. The V end was cut by 4 bases, the J end by 2 bases, with 12 bases between. Germline CDR1 reads SGHAT; CDR2 reads FQNNGV. As DNA, the CDR3 is TGTGCCAGCAGCTCGGAAGGAGGCCCCTACGAGCAGTACTTC. This codes for CASSSEGGPYEQYF.

Comments on this clonotype: The junction does not match germline at one end; this may be a read error. J is TRBJ2-2 and V is TRBV11-2; possibly TRBD2 for D (5 bases). Germline V gives CDR1 SGHAT, CDR2 FQNNGV. The CDR3 runs 17 residues. As DNA, the CDR3 is TGCGCCAGCAGCTTTGACACCATAAGCGGCCGCACCGGGGAGCTGTTTTTT. Amino acid sequence: CASSFDTISGRTGELFF.

To note about this clonotype: It is likely a read error, because the conserved phenylalanine at the end of the CDR3 is missing. The chain combines TRBV12-3 or TRBV12-4 with TRBJ2-3; possibly TRBD1 or TRBD2 for D (5 bases each). V lost 7 bases, J lost 3 bases, and 23 bases lay in between. The CDR3 sequence is 17 residues long. CDR3 region: CASTRHAGGWGTDTQYL. Written as DNA, the CDR3 is TGTGCCAGCACCCGCCATGCGGGTGGGTGGGGGACAGATACGCAGTATCTT.

This clonotype was counted many times. The J gene is TRBJ2-5, the V gene TRBV6-6; 12 bases are shared with TRBD2. Trimming took 6 bases from V and 5 from J; bases not matched to a gene: 10. The CDR3 length is 16 residues. The germline V gene encodes CDR1 MNHNY and CDR2 SVGAGI (reference sequence). CDR3 DNA: TGTGCCAGCAGCCAACCTAGCGGGAGGGCCGGGGAGACCCAGTACTTC. It specifies CASSQPSGRAGETQYF.

The chain has TRBV28 and TRBJ2-1; no clear D gene. This CDR3 region has 12 residues. The germline gives CDR1 MDHEN, CDR2 SYDVKM. V was cut by 6 bases and J by 7 bases, with 10 bases left in between. The CDR3 is CASSPPMNEQFF. The DNA of the CDR3 is TGTGCCAGCAGCCCCCCGATGAATGAGCAGTTCTTC.

With regard to this clonotype: Since the CDR3 does not end with the conserved phenylalanine or tryptophan, this likely comes from a read error. This rearrangement joins TRBV11-2 to TRBJ2-3; D not certain. Germline V gene lookup returns CDR1 SGHAT and CDR2 FQNNGV. This CDR3 spans 13 amino acids. In nucleotides, the CDR3 is TGTACCAGCAGCTTAGACCGAGGAGATACGCAGTATCTT. Translation: CTSSLDRGDTQYL.

In the case of this clonotype: This could be a read error, since a much larger clone is one nucleotide away. This chain uses TRBV4-2 with TRBJ2-7, with 11 bases that match TRBD2. The V segment lost 0 bases and the J segment 6 bases; nucleotides outside the gene matches: 4. The germline V gene has CDR1 LGHNA and CDR2 YNFKEQ. This CDR3 contains 15 residues. The CDR3 protein is CASSQERLAGSEQYF. CDR3 nucleotides: TGTGCCAGCAGCCAAGAGAGACTAGCGGGATCCGAGCAGTACTTC.